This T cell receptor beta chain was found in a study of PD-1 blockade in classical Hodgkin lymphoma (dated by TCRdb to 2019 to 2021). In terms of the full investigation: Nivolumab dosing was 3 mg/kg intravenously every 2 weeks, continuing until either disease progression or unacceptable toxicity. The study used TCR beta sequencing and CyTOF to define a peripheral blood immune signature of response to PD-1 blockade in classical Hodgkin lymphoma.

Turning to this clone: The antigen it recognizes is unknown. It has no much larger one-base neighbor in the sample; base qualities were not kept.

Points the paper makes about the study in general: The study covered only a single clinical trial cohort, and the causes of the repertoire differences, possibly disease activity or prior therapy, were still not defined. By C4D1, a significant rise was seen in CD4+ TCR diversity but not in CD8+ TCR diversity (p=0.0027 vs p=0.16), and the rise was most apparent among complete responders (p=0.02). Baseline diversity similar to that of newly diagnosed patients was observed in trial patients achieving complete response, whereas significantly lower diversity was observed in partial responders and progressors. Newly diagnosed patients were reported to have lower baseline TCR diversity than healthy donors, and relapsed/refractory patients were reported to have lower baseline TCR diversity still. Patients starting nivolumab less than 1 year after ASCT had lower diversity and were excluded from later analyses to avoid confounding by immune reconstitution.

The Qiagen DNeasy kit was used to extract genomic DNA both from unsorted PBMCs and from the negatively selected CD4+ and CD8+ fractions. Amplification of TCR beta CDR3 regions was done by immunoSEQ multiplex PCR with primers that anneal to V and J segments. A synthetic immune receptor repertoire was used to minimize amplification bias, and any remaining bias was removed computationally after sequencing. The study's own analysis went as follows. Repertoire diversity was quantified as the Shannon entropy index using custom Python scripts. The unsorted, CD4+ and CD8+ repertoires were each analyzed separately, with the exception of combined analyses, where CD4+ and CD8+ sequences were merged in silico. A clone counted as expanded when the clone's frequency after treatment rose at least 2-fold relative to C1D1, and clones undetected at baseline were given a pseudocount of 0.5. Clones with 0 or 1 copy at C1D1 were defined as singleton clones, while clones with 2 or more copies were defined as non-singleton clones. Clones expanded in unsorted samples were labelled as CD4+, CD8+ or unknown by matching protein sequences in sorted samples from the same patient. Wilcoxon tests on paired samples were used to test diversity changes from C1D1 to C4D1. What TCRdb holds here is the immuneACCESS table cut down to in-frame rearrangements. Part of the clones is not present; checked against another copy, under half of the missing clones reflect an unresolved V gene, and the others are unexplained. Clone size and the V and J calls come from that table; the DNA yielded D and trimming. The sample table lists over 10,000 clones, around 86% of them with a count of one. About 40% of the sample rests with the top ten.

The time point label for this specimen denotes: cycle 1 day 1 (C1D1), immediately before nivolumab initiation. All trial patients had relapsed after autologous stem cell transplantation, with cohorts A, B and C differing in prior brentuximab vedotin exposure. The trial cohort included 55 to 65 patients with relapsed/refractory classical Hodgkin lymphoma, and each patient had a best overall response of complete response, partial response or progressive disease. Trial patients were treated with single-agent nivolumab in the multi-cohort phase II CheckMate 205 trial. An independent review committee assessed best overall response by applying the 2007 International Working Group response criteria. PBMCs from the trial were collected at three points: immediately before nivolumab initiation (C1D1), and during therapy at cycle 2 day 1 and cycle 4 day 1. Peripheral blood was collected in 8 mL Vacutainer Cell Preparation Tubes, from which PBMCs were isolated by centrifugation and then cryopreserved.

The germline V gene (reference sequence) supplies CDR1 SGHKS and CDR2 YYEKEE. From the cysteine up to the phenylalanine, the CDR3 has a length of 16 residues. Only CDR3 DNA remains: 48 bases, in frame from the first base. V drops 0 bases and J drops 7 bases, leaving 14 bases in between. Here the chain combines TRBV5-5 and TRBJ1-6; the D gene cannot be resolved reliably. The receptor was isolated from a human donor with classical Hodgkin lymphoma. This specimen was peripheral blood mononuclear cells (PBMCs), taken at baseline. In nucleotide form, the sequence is TGTGCCAGCAGCTTGGGAGAGTGGCGGATCAATTCACCCCTCCACTTT. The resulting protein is CASSLGEWRINSPLHF.